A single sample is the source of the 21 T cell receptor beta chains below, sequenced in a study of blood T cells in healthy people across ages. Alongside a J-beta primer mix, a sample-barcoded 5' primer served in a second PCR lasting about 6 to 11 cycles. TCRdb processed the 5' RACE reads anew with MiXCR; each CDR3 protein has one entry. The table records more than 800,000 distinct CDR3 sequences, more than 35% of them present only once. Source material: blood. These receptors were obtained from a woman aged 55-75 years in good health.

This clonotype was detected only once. The CDR3 nucleotides are TGTGCCAGTAGCATCCAGGGATCGGTTGATGAGCAGTTCTTC. It encodes CASSIQGSVDEQFF. The genes are TRBV19 and TRBJ2-1; possible D gene TRBD1, 5 bases. The CDR3 contains 14 residues. Germline V gives CDR1 LNHDA, CDR2 SQIVND (reference sequence). V gave up 6 bases and J gave up 8 bases, with 17 bases separating them.

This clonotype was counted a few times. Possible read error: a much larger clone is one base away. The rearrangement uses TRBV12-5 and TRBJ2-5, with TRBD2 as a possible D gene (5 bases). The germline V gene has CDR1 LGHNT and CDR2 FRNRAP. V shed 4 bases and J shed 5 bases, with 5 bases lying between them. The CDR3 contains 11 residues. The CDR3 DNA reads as TGTGCTAGTGGTTCGGGGGAGACCCAGTACTTC. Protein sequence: CASGSGETQYF.

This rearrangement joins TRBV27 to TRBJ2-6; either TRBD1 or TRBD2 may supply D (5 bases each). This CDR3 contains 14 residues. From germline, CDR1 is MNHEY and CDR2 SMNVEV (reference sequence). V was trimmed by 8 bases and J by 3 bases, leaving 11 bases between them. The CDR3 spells CASGWGFGANVLTF. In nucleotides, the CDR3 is TGTGCCAGCGGGTGGGGGTTTGGGGCCAACGTCCTGACTTTC.

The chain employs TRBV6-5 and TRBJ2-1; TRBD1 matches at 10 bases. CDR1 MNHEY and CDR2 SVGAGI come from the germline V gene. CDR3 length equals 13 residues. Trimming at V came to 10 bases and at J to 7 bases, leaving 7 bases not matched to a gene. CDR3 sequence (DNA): TGTGCCACCCTGACAGGGGGCGGGAATGAGCAGTTCTTC. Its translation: CATLTGGGNEQFF.

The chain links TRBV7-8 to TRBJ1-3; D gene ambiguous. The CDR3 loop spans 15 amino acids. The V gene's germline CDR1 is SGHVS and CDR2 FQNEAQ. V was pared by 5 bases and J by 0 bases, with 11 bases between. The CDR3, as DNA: TGTGCCAGCAGCCCCATCCCTGGCTCTGGAAACACCATATATTTT. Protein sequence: CASSPIPGSGNTIYF.

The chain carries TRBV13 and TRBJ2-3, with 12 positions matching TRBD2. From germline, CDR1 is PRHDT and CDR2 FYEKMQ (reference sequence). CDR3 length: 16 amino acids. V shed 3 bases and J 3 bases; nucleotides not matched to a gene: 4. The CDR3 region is CASSFPGLAGTDTQYF. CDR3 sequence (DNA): TGTGCCAGCAGCTTCCCTGGACTAGCGGGAACAGATACGCAGTATTTT.

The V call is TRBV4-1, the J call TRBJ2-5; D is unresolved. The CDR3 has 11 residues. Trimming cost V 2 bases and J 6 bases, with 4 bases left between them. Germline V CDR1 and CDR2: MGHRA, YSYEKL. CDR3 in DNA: TGCGCCAGCAGCCAATCAAAGACCCAGTACTTC. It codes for CASSQSKTQYF.

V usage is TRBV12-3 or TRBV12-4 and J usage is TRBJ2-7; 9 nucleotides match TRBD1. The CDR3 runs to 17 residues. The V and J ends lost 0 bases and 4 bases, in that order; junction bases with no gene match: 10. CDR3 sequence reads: CASSLALFRDREYEQYF. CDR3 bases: TGTGCCAGCAGTTTAGCGCTTTTCCGGGACAGGGAGTACGAGCAGTACTTC.

This CDR3 reads CASSPTGQVYEQYF. CDR3 bases: TGTGCCAGCAGCCCTACAGGACAGGTCTACGAGCAGTACTTC. The chain joins TRBV5-6 to TRBJ2-7, with 7 positions matching TRBD1. The CDR3 is 14 amino acids. J was trimmed by 3 bases and V by 4 bases; bases with no gene match: 7. Germline CDR1 reads SGHDT; CDR2 reads YYEEEE.

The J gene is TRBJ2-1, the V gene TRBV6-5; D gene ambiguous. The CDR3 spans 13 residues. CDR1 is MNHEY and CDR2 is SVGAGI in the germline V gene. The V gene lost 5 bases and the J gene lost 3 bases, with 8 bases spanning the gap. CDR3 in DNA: TGTGCCAGCAGTGGACCGGGCTACAATGAGCAGTTCTTC. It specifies CASSGPGYNEQFF.

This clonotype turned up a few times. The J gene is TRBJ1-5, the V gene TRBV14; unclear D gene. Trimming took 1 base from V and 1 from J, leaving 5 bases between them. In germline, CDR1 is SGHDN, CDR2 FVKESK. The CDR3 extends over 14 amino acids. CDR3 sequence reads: CASSQVGSNQPQHF. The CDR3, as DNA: TGTGCCAGCAGCCAAGTCGGGAGCAATCAGCCCCAGCATTTT.

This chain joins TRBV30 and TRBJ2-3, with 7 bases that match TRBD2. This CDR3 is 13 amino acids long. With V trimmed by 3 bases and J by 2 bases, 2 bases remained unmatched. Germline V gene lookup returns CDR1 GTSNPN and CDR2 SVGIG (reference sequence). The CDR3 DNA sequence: TGTGCCTGGAGGGGGGACTACACAGATACGCAGTATTTT. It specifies CAWRGDYTDTQYF.

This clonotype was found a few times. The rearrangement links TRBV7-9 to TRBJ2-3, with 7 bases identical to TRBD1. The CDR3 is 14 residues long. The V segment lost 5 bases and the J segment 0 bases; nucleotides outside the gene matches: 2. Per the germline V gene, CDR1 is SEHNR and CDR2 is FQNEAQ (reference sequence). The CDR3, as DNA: TGTGCCAGCAGCCAGGGGGTTAGCACAGATACGCAGTATTTT. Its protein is CASSQGVSTDTQYF.

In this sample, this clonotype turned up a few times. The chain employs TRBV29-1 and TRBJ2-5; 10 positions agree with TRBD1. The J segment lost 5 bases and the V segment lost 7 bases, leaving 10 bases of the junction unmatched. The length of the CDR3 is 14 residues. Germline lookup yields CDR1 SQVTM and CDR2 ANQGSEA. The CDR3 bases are TGCAGCGCTCGTGACAGGGGGCGAATTGAGACCCAGTACTTC. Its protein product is CSARDRGRIETQYF.

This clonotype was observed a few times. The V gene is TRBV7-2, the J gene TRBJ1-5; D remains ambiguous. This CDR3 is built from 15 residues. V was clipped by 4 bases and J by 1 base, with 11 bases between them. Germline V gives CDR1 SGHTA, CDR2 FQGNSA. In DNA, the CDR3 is TGTGCCAGCAGCTCTCAGGTCCTAAGCAATCAGCCCCAGCATTTT. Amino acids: CASSSQVLSNQPQHF.

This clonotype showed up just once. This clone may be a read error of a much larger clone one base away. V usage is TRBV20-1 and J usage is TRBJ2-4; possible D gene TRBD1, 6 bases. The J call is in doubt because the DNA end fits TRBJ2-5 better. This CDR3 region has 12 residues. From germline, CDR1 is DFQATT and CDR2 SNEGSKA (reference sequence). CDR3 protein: CSAKGRGETQYF. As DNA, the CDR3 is TGCAGTGCTAAAGGCAGGGGTGAGACCCAGTACTTC.

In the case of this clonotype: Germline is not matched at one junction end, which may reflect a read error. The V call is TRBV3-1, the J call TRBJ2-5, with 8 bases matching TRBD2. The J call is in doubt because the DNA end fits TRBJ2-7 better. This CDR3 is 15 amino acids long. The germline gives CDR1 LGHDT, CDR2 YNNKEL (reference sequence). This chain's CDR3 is CAGSQQGLVSNEQYF. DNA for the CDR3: TGTGCCGGCAGCCAACAGGGACTAGTTAGCAACGAGCAGTACTTC.

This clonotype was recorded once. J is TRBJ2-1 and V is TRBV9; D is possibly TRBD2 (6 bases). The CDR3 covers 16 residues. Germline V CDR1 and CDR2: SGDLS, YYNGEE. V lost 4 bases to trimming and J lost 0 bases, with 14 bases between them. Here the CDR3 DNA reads TGTGCCAGCAGCCGGCTTCTAGCGACCTCCTACAATGAGCAGTTCTTC. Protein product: CASSRLLATSYNEQFF.

CDR3 sequence: CSAGETSRTDTQYF. CDR3 coding DNA: TGCAGTGCTGGGGAGACTAGTAGAACAGATACGCAGTATTTT. The rearrangement uses TRBV20-1 and TRBJ2-3, with a tentative D call TRBD2 (6 bases). The V gene's germline CDR1 is DFQATT and CDR2 SNEGSKA (reference sequence). The CDR3 runs to 14 residues. The germline V and J ends were trimmed by 5 bases and 3 bases, with 15 bases remaining between them.

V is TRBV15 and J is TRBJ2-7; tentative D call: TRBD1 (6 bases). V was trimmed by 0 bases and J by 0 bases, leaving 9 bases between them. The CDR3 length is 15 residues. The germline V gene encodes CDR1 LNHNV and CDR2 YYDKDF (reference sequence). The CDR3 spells CATSRDGDNSYEQYF. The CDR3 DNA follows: TGTGCCACCAGCAGAGACGGGGACAACTCCTACGAGCAGTACTTC. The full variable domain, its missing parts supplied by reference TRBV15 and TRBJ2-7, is DAMVIQNPRYQVTQFGKPVTLSCSQTLNHNVMYWYQQKSSQAPKLLFHYYDKDFNNEADTPDNFQSRRPNTSFCFLDIRSPGLGDTAMYLCATSRDGDNSYEQYFGPGTRLTVT.

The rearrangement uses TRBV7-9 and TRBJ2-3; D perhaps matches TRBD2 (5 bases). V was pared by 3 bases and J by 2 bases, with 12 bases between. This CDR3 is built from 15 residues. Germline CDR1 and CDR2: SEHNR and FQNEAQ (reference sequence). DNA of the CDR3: TGTGCCAGCAGCTTGGTCGGGGTAACCACAGATACGCAGTATTTT. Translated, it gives CASSLVGVTTDTQYF.